This TCR beta chain derives from a study of identical twins. TCRdb reprocessed the 5' RACE reads via MiXCR and lists one record per CDR3 protein. The sample has some 710,000 distinct CDR3 sequences; approximately 6.1% are singletons. Germline CDR1 is SEHNR and CDR2 is FQNEAQ (reference sequence). Losses at the gene ends were 6 bases for V and 5 bases for J; bases not matched to a gene: 2. This CDR3 spans 14 amino acids. Sequencing was done on a sample of naive T cells sorted from blood. This sequence joins TRBV7-9 and TRBJ2-1; 12 bases align to TRBD2. The clonotype comes from a man younger than 30 in good health. The CDR3 here is CASRLAGGDNEQFF. The CDR3, as DNA: TGTGCCAGCAGACTAGCGGGAGGTGACAATGAGCAGTTCTTC.